The clone carrying this T cell receptor (beta chain) was picked up a small number of times. As yet, its antigen is unknown. The identical CDR3 is also encoded by other nucleotide sequences in the sample. The sample is drawn from a study of cytomegalovirus exposure and HLA in healthy donors. Each donor's status was that of a healthy bone marrow donor. The germline V gene encodes CDR1 SGHTA and CDR2 FQGNSA. V was trimmed by 0 bases and J by 2 bases, leaving 3 bases between them. The CDR3 runs to 13 residues. Study outcomes and limitations: In a later analysis, CMV-associated beta chains were mostly HLA-associated, it appeared.

The PCR ran on 60 Vbeta and 13 Jbeta primers. The data were produced by immunoSEQ multiplex PCR, yet TCRdb's version contains in-frame clones alone and is incomplete. The table shows 100,000 to 150,000 clones, with more than 75% occurring only once. This TCR was sampled from a female donor in good health and CMV-seronegative. The V gene is TRBV7-2, the J gene TRBJ2-3; D not resolved. What was sequenced was PBMCs. The CDR3 sequence is CASSLALTDTQYF. Written as DNA, the CDR3 is TGTGCCAGCAGCTTAGCACTCACAGATACGCAGTATTTT.